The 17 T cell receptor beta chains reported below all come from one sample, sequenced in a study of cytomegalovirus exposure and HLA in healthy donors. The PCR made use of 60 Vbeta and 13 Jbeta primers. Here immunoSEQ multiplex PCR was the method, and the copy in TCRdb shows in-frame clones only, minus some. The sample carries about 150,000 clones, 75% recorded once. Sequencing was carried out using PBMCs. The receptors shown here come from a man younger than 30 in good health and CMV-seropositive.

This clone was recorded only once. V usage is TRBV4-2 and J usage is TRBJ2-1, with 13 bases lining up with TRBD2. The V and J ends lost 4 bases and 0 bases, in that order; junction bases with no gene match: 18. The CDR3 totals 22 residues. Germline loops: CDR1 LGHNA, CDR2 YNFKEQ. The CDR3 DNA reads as TGTGCCAGCAGCCGAATGGGGTTTACGGCGACTAGCGGGAGGAGCTCCTACAATGAGCAGTTCTTC. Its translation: CASSRMGFTATSGRSSYNEQFF.

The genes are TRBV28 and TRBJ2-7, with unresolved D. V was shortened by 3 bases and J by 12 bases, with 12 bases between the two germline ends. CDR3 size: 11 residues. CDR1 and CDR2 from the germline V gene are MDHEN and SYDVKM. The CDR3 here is CASSFNSRLYF. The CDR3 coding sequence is TGTGCCAGCAGTTTTAACAGTCGTCTGTACTTC.

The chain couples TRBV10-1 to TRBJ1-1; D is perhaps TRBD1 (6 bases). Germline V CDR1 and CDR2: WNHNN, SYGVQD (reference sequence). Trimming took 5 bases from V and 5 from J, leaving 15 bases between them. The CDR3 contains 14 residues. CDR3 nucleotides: TGCGCCAGCAGTCCAAGGGGGATAGAGACTGAAGCTTTCTTT. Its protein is CASSPRGIETEAFF.

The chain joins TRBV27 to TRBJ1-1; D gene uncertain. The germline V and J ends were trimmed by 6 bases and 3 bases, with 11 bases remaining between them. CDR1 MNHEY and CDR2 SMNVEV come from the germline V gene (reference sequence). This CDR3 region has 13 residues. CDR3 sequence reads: CASSPLGYTEAFF. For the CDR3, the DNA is TGTGCCAGCAGCCCCCTCGGGTACACTGAAGCTTTCTTT.

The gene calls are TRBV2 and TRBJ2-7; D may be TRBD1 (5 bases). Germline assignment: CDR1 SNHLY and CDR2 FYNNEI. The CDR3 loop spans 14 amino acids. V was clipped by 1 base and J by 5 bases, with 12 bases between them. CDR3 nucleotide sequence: TGTGCCAGCAGTGAAGAACCCAGGGTTGACGAGCAGTACTTC. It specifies CASSEEPRVDEQYF.

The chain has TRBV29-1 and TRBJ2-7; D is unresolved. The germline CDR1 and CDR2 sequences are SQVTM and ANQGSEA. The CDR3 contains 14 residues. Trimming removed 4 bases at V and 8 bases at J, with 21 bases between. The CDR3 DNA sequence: TGCAGCGTTGGGGTGGTAGCAGAAGCTACGAAGCAGTACTTC. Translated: CSVGVVAEATKQYF.

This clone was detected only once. CDR3 nucleotides: TGTGCCTGGAGCCACGGGAGCTACGAGCAGTACTTC. Its protein product is CAWSHGSYEQYF. V is TRBV30 and J is TRBJ2-7, with D tentatively TRBD2 (6 bases). This CDR3 region has 12 residues. Looked up from germline, CDR1 is GTSNPN and CDR2 is SVGIG (reference sequence). V lost 3 bases, J lost 3 bases, and 9 bases lay in between.

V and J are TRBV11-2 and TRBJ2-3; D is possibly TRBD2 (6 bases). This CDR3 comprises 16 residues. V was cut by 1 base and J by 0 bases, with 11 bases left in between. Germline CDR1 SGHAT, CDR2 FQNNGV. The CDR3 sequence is CASSLGLASSTDTQYF. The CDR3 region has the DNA TGTGCCAGCAGCTTAGGCCTAGCGTCTAGCACAGATACGCAGTATTTT. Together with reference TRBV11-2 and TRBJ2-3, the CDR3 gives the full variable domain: EAGVAQSPRYKIIEKRQSVAFWCNPISGHATLYWYQQILGQGPKLLIQFQNNGVVDDSQLPKDRFSAERLKGVDSTLKIQPAKLEDSAVYLCASSLGLASSTDTQYFGPGTRLTVL.

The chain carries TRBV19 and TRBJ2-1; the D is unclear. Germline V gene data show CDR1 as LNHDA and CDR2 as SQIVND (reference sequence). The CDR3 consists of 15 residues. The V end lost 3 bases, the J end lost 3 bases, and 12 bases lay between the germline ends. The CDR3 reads CASSIDDFRYNEQFF. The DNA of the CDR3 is TGTGCCAGTAGTATCGACGACTTCCGCTACAATGAGCAGTTCTTC.

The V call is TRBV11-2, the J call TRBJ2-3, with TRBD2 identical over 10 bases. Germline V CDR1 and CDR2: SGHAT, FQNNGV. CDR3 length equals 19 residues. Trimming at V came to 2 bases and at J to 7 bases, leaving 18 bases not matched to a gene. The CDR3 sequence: CASSLRSLAGGPYDNTQYF. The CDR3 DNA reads TGTGCCAGCAGCTTAAGGAGTTTAGCGGGAGGCCCATACGATAATACGCAGTATTTT.

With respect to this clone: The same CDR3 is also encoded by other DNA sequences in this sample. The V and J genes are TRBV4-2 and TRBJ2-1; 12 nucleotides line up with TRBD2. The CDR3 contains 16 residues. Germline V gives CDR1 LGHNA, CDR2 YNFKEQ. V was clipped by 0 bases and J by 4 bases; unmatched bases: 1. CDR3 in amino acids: CASSQDGTSGYNEQFF. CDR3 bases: TGTGCCAGCAGCCAAGATGGGACTAGCGGGTACAATGAGCAGTTCTTC.

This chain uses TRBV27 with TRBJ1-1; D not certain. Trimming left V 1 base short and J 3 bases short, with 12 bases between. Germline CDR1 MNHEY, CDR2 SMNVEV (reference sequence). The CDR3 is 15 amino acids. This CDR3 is CASSLFPGSDTEAFF. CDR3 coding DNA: TGTGCCAGCAGTTTATTCCCGGGTTCGGACACTGAAGCTTTCTTT.

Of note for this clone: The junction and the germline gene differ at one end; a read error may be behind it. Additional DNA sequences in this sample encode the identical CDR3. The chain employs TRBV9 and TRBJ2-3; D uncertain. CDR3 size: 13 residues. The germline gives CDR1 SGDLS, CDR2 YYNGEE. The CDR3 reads CASSVSLTDTQYF. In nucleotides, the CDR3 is TGCGCCAGCAGCGTATCTCTCACAGATACGCAGTATTTT.

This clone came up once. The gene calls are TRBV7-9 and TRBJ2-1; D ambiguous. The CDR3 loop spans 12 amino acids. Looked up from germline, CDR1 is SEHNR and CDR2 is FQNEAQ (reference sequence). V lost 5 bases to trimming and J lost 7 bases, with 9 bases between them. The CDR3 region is CASSLTRNEQFF. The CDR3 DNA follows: TGTGCCAGCAGCCTTACGAGGAATGAGCAGTTCTTC.

In DNA form, the CDR3 reads TGTGCCAGCAGCCAGAGCGGGAGTTCTTCGTGGGAGCAGTACTTC. Amino acid sequence: CASSQSGSSSWEQYF. The chain carries TRBV14 and TRBJ2-7, with 8 positions matching TRBD2. Germline lookup yields CDR1 SGHDN and CDR2 FVKESK. V shed 3 bases, J shed 7 bases, and the junction held 11 bases outside the gene matches. CDR3 length: 15 residues.

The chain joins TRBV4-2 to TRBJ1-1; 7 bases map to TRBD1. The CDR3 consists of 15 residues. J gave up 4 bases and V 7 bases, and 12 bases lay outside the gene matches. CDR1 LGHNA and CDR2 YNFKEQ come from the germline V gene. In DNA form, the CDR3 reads TGTGCCAGCATCGCAGAGGAGGGGGCGAGCACTGAAGCTTTCTTT. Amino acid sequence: CASIAEEGASTEAFF.

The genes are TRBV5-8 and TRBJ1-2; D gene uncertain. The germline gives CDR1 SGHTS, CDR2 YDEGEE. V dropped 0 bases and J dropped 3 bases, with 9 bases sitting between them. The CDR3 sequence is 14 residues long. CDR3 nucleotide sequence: TGTGCCAGCAGCTTGGGGCGGCCCGACTATGGCTACACCTTC. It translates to CASSLGRPDYGYTF.